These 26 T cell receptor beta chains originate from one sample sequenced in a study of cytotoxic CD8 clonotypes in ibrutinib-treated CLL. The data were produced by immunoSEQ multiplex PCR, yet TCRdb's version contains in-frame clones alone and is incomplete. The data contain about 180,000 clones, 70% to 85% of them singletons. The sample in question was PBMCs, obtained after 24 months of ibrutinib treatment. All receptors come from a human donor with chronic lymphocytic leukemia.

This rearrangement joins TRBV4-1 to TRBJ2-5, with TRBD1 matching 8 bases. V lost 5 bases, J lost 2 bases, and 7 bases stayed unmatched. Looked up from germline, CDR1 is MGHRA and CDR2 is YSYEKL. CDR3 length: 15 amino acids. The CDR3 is CASSRTGGQQETQYF. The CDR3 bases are TGCGCCAGCAGCAGAACAGGGGGGCAGCAAGAGACCCAGTACTTC.

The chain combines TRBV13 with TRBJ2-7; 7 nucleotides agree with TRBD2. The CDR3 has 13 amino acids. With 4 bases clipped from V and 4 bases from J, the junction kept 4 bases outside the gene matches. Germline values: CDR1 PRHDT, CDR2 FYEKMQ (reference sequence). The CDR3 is CASSSSGLYEQYF. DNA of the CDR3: TGTGCCAGCAGCTCTAGCGGCCTTTACGAGCAGTACTTC. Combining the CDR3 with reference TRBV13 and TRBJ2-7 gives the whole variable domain AAGVIQSPRHLIKEKRETATLKCYPIPRHDTVYWYQQGPGQDPQFLISFYEKMQSDKGSIPDRFSAQQFSDYHSELNMSSLELGDSALYFCASSSSGLYEQYFGPGTRLTVT.

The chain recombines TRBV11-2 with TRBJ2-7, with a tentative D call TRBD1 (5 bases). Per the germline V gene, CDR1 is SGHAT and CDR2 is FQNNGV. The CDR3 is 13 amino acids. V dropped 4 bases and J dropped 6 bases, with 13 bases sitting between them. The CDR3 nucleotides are TGTGCCAGCAGCTCCAGGGTAACGGGCGAGCAGTACTTC. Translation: CASSSRVTGEQYF.

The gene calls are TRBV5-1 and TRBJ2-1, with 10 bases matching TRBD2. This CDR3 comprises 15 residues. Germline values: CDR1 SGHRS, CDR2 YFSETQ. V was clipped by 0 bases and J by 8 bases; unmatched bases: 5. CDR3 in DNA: TGCGCCAGCAGCTTGGCTAGCGGGAGTTTCTATGAGCAGTTCTTC. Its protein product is CASSLASGSFYEQFF.

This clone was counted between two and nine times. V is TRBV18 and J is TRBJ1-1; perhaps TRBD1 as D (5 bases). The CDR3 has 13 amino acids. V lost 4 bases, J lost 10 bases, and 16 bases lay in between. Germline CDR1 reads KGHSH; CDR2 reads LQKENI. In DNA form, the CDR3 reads TGTGCCAGCTCACGAACGGGCGGGGGTGGAGCTTTCTTT. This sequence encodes CASSRTGGGGAFF.

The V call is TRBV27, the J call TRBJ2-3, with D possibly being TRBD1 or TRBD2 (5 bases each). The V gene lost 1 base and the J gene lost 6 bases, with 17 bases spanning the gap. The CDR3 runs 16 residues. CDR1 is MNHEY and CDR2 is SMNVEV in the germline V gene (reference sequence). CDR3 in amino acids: CASSLWGTNPRDTQYF. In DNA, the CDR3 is TGTGCCAGCAGTTTATGGGGGACGAACCCTAGGGATACGCAGTATTTT.

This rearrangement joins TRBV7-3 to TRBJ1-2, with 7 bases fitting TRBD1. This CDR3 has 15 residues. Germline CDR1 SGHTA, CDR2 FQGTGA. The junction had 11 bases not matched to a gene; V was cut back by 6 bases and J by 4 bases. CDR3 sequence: CASRPTGVSFYGYTF. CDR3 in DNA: TGTGCCAGCAGACCAACAGGGGTCAGTTTCTATGGCTACACCTTC. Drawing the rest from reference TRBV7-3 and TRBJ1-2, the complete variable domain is GAGVSQTPSNKVTEKGKYVELRCDPISGHTALYWYRQSLGQGPEFLIYFQGTGAADDSGLPNDRFFAVRPEGSVSTLKIQRTERGDSAVYLCASRPTGVSFYGYTFGSGTRLTVV.

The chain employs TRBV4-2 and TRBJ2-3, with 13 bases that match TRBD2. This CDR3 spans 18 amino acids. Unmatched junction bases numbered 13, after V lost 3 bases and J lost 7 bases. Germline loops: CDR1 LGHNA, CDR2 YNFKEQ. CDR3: CASSHQSRTSGSPYTQYF. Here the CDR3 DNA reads TGTGCCAGCAGCCATCAGAGTCGGACTAGCGGGAGTCCGTATACGCAGTATTTT.

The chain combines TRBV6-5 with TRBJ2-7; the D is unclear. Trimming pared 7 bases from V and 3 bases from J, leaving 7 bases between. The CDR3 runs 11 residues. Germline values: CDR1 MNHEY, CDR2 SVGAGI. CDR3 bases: TGTGCCAGCACCGGCGTCTACGAGCAGTACTTC. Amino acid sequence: CASTGVYEQYF.

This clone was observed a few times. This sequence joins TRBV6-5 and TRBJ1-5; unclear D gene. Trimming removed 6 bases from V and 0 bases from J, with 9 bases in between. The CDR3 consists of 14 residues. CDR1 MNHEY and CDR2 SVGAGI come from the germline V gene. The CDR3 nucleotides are TGTGCCAGCAGCCGGACCTATAGCAATCAGCCCCAGCATTTT. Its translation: CASSRTYSNQPQHF.

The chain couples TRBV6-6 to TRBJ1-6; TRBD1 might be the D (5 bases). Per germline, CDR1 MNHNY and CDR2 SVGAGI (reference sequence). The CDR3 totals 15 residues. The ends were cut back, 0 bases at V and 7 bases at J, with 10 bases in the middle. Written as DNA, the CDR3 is TGTGCCAGCAGTTACTCGGGACGGTGGAATTCACCCCTCCACTTT. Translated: CASSYSGRWNSPLHF.

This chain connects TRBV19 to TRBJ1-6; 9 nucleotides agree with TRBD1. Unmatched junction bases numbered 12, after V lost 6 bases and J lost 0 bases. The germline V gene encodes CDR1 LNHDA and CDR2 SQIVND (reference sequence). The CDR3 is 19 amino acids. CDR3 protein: CASRLFRQGGSSYNSPLHF. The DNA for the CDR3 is TGTGCCAGTAGACTTTTCCGACAGGGGGGGAGCTCCTATAATTCACCCCTCCACTTT.

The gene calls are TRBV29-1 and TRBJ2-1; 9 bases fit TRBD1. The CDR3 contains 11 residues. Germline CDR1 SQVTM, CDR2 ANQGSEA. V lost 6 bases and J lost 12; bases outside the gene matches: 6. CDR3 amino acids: CSVDRGSGQFF. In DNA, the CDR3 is TGCAGCGTCGACAGGGGGTCGGGGCAGTTCTTC.

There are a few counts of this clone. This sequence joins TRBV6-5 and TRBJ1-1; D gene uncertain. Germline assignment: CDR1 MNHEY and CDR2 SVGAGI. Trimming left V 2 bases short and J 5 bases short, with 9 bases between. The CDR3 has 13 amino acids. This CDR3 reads CASSYDPGTEAFF. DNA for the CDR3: TGTGCCAGCAGTTACGATCCTGGAACTGAAGCTTTCTTT.

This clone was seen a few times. This CDR3 reads CAWAPGSGANVLTF. The DNA of the CDR3 is TGTGCCTGGGCCCCTGGGTCTGGGGCCAACGTCCTGACTTTC. The chain recombines TRBV30 with TRBJ2-6; D is ambiguous. The CDR3 length is 14 residues. Germline-derived CDR1 and CDR2 are GTSNPN and SVGIG (reference sequence). Trimming removed 5 bases from V and 1 base from J, with 9 bases in between.

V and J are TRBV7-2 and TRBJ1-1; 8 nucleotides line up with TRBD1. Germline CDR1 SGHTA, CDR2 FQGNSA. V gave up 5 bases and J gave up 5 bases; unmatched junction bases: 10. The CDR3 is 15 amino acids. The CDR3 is CASSRRQGWRTEAFF. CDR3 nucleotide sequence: TGTGCCAGCAGCCGAAGACAGGGGTGGAGAACTGAAGCTTTCTTT.

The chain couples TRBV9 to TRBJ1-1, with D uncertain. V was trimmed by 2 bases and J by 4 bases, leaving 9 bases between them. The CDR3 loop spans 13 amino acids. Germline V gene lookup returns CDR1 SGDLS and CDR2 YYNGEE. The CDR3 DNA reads TGTGCCAGCAGCGTGTCTAGTGGCACTGAAGCTTTCTTT. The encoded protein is CASSVSSGTEAFF.

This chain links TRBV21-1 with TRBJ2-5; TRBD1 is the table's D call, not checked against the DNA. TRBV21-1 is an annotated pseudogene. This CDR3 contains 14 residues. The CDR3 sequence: CASKWAGDVETQYF. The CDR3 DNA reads TGTGCCAGCAAGTGGGCAGGGGATGTGGAGACCCAGTACTTC.

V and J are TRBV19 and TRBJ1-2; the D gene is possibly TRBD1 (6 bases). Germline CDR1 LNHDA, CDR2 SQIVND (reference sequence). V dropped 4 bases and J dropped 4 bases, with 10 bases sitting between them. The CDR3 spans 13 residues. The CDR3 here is CASSTGQSYGYTF. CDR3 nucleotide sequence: TGTGCCAGTAGTACCGGACAGTCCTATGGCTACACCTTC.

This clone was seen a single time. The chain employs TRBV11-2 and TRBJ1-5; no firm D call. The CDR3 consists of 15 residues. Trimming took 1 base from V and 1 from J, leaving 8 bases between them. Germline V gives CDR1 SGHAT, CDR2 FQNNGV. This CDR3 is CASSLVGQSNQPQHF. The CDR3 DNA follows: TGTGCCAGCAGCTTAGTGGGTCAGAGCAATCAGCCCCAGCATTTT.

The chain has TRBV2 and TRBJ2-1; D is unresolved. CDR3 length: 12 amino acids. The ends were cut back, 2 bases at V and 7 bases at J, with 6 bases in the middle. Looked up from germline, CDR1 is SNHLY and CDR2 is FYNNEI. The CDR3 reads CASSESLNEQFF. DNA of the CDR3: TGTGCCAGCAGTGAAAGTTTAAATGAGCAGTTCTTC.

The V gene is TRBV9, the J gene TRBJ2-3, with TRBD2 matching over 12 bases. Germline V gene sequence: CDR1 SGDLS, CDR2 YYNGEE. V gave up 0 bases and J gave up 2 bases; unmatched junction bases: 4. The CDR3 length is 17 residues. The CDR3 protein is CASSVDGLAGFTDTQYF. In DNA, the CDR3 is TGTGCCAGCAGCGTAGACGGACTAGCGGGATTCACAGATACGCAGTATTTT. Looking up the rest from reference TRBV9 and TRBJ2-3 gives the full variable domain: DSGVTQTPKHLITATGQRVTLRCSPRSGDLSVYWYQQSLDQGLQFLIQYYNGEERAKGNILERFSAQQFPDLHSELNLSSLELGDSALYFCASSVDGLAGFTDTQYFGPGTRLTVL.

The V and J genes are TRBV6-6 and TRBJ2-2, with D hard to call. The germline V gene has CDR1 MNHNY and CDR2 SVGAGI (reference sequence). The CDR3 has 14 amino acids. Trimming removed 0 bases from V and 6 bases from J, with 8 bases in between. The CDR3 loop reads CASSYSTAAGELFF. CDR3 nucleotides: TGTGCCAGCAGTTACTCCACCGCGGCCGGGGAGCTGTTTTTT.

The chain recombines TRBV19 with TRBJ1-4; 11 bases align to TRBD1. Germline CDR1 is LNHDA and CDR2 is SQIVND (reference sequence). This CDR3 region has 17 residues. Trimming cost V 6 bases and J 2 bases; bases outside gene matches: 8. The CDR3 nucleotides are TGTGCCAGTAGCCAGACGGACAGGGGGCTCACTAATGAAAAACTGTTTTTT. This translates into CASSQTDRGLTNEKLFF.

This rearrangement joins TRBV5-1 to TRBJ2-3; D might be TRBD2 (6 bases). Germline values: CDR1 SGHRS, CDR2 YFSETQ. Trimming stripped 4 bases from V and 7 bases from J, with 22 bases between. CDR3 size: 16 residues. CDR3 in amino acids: CASSLRTTRNGNTQYF. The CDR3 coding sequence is TGCGCCAGCAGCCTACGGACTACACGGAATGGGAATACGCAGTATTTT.

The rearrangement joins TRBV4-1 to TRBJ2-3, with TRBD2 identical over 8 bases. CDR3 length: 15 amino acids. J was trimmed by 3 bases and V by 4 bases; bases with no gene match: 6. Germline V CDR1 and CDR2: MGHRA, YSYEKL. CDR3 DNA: TGCGCCAGCAGCCCCCTCGGGGGGGCAACAGATACGCAGTATTTT. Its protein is CASSPLGGATDTQYF.